This T cell receptor beta chain was retrieved from a study of T-cell reconstitution after alpha-beta-depleted transplantation in children. Study results and limitations: T-cell counts and diversity at one year post-transplant came mainly from newly produced T cells. Expanded graft clones numbering several hundred reportedly gave rise to alpha-beta T cells about two months after transplant. The origin of high day-60 TCRbeta diversity in some patients lay in surviving recipient T cells and thymic progenitors.

It was with unique molecular identifiers that the TCRbeta library was prepared. MiXCR, applied by TCRdb to the PCR reads, yields one record per CDR3 protein. The sample contains 700,000 to 950,000 distinct CDR3 sequences, 16% of which appear only once. Regarding this clonotype: The target antigen is unknown.

The sample was PBMCs, mostly from graft donor cells, taken 360 days after TCRalphabeta/CD19-depleted stem cell transplant. This receptor was identified in a male patient under 18 who had a stem cell transplant for acute lymphoblastic leukemia, so the T cells may come from the graft donor.

DNA of the CDR3: TGCGCCAGCAGTGGAAGCGGGGGCAATGAGCAGTTCTTC. This encodes CASSGSGGNEQFF. The chain combines TRBV10-1 with TRBJ2-1; 8 bases agree with TRBD2. Germline V lookup: CDR1 WNHNN, CDR2 SYGVQD (reference sequence). V lost 4 bases to trimming and J lost 6 bases; unmatched junction nucleotides: 2. This CDR3 is built from 13 residues.